This T cell receptor beta chain was documented in a study of human T cells and chemical hapten exposure. Looking at the study overall: Once 0.01% DPC had been applied to the upper back by patch test, readings were taken at 6 days. Study results and limitations: Correlating positively with patch test score were the PT1 expanded TCR counts.

With 8 bases clipped from V and 9 bases from J, the junction kept 16 bases outside the gene matches. Germline loops: CDR1 SQVTM, CDR2 ANQGSEA. CDR3 size: 15 residues. Unique molecular identifiers were linked by the library to individual cDNA molecules. Original analysis: A per-sample median of 95,638 TCRs was observed, with a range of about 23,224 to 700,000. TCRdb fed the reads into MiXCR, producing one record per CDR3 protein. In this record, the V and J calls reflect TCRdb's handling and not the investigators' own analysis. The sample lists fewer than 5,000 distinct CDR3 sequences; 49% were seen once. Concerning this clonotype itself: Its antigen is as yet unknown.

Treatment indicated: therapeutic diphenylcyclopropenone sensitization with weekly scalp DPC. RNA extraction used unfractionated whole blood as the source of total RNA. Sequences were derived from whole blood, sampled before DPC sensitization or 2, 6, or about 24 weeks after (not recorded which). The rearrangement joins TRBV29-1 to TRBJ2-1; 10 bases line up with TRBD2. This TCR was sampled from an adult with alopecia areata. Some clones in this sample may be carry-over from other donors' samples. This table probably holds off-target reads from a library built for another chain. In nucleotides, the CDR3 is TGCAGCTCCTGGAAAGATGGTAGCGGGAGGAGTGAGCAGTTCTTC. The encoded protein is CSSWKDGSGRSEQFF.